This T cell receptor (beta chain) came from a study of early T cells in non-severe SARS-CoV-2 infection. CDR3 length: 15 amino acids. Germline V CDR1 and CDR2: SGHAT, FQNNGV. V gave up 5 bases and J gave up 1 base, with 14 bases separating them. Using its own MiXCR run on the 5' RACE reads, TCRdb lists one record per CDR3 protein. This sample carries roughly 40,000 distinct CDR3 sequences, 5.5% to 7% of them seen once, and the ten largest clones take 4.8%. The chain is built from TRBV11-2 and TRBJ2-5; the D gene is possibly TRBD2 (6 bases). This TCR was recovered from an adult who was a healthcare worker with PCR-confirmed SARS-CoV-2 infection or an uninfected control (not recorded which). The sequenced sample consisted of whole blood. Written as DNA, the CDR3 is TGTGCCAGCAGCCGGAGGGGCGGACCCCAAGAGACCCAGTACTTC. Translation gives CASSRRGGPQETQYF. The full variable domain, in which reference TRBV11-2 and TRBJ2-5 provide the parts outside the CDR3, is EAGVAQSPRYKIIEKRQSVAFWCNPISGHATLYWYQQILGQGPKLLIQFQNNGVVDDSQLPKDRFSAERLKGVDSTLKIQPAKLEDSAVYLCASSRRGGPQETQYFGPGTRLLVL.